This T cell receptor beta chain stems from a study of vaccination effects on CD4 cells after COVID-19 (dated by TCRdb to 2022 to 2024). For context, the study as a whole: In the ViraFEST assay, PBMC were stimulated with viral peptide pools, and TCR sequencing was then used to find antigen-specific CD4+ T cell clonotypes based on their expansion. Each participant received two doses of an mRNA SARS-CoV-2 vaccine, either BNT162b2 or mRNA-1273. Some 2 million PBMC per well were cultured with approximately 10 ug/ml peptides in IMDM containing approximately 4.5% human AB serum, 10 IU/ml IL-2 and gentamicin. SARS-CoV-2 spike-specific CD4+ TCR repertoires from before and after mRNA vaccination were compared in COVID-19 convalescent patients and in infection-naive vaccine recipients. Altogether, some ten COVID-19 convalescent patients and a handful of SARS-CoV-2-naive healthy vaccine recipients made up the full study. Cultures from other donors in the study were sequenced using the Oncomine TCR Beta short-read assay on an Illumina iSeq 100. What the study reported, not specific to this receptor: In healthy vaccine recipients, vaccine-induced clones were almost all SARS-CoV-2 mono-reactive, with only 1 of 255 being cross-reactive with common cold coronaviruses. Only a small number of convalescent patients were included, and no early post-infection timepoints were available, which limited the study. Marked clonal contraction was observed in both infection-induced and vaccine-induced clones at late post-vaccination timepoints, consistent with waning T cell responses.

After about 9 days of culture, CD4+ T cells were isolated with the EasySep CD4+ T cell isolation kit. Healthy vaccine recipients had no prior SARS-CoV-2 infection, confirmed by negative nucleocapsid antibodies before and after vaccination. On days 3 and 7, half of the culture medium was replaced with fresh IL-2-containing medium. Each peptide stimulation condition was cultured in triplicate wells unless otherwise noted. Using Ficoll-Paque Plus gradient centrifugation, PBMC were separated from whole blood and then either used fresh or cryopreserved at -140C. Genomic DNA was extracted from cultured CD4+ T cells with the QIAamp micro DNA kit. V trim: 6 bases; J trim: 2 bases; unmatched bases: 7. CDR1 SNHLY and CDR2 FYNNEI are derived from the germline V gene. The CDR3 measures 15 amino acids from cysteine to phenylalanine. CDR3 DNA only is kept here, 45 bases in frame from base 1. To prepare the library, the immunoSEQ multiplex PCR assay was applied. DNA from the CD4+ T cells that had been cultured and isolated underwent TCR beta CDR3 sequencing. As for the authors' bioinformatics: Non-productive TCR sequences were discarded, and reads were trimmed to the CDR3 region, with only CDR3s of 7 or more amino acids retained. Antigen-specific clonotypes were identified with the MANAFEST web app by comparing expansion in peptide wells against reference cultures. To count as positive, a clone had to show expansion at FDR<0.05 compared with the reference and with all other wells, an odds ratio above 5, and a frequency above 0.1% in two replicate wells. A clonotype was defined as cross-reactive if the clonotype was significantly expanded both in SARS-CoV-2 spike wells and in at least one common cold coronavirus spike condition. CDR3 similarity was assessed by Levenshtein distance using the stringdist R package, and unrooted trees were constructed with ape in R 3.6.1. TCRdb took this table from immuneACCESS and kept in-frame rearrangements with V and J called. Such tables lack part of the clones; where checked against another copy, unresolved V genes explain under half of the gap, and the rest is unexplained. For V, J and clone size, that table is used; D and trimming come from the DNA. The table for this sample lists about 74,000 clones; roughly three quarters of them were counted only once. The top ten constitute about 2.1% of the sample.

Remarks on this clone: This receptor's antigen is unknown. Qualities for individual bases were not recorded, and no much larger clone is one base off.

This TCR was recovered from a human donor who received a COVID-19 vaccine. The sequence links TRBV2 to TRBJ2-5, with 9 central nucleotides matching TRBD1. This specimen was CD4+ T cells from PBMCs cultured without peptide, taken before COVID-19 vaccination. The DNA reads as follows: TGTGCCAGCAGAAGACCGGGACAGGGTCAAGAGACCCAGTACTTC. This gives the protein CASRRPGQGQETQYF.